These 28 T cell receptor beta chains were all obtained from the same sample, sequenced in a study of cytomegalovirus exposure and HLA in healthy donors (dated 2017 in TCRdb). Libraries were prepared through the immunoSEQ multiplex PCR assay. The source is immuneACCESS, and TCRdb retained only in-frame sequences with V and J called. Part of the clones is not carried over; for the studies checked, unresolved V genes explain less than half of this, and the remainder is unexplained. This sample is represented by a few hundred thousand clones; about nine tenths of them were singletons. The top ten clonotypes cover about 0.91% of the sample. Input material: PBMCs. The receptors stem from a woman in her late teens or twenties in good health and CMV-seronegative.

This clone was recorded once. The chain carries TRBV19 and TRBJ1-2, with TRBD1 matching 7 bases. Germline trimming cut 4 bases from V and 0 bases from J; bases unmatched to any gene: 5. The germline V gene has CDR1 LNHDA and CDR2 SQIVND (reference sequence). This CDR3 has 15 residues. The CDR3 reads CASSTLDRPNYGYTF. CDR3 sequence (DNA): TGTGCCAGTAGTACCTTGGACAGGCCTAACTATGGCTACACCTTC.

CDR3 sequence (DNA): TGCGCCAGCAGCCAAGCCGCGACAGGGTACTACGAGCAGTACTTC. Translated, it gives CASSQAATGYYEQYF. The J gene is TRBJ2-7, the V gene TRBV4-3, with TRBD1 identical over 7 bases. V trimming: 1 base; J trimming: 3 bases; junction bases outside the gene matches: 6. The CDR3 is made up of 15 amino acids. Germline CDR1 reads LGHNA; CDR2 reads YSLEER.

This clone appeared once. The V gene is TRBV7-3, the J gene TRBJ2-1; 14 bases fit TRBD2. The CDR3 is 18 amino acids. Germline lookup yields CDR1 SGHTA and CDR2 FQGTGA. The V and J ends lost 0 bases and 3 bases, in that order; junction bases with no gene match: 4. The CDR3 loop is CASSLTGLAGGNYNEQFF. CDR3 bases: TGTGCCAGCAGCTTAACAGGACTAGCGGGAGGTAACTACAATGAGCAGTTCTTC.

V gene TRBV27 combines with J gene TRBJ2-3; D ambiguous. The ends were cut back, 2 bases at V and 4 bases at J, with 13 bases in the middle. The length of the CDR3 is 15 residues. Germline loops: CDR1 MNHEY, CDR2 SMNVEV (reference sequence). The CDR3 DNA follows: TGTGCCAGCAGTTTAAAGAGTGCAGGCTCAGATACGCAGTATTTT. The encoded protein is CASSLKSAGSDTQYF.

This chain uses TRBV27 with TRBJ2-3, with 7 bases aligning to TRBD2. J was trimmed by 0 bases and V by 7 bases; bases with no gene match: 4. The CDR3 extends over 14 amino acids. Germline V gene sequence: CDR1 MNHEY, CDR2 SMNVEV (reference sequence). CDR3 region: CASTSGGSTDTQYF. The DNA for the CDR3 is TGTGCCAGCACCTCCGGGGGGAGCACAGATACGCAGTATTTT.

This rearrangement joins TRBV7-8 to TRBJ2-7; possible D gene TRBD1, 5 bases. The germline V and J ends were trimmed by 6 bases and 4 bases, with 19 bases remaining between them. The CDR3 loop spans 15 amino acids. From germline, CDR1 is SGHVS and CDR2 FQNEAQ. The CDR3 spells CASSQTVRDSYEQYF. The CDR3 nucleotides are TGTGCCAGCAGTCAGACAGTTCGAGACTCGTACGAGCAGTACTTC.

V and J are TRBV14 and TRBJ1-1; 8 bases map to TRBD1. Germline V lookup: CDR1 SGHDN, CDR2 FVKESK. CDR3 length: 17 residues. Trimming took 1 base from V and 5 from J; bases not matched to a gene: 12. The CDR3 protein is CASSQGPLAGGWTEAFF. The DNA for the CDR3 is TGTGCCAGCAGCCAAGGCCCTCTCGCAGGGGGCTGGACTGAAGCTTTCTTT.

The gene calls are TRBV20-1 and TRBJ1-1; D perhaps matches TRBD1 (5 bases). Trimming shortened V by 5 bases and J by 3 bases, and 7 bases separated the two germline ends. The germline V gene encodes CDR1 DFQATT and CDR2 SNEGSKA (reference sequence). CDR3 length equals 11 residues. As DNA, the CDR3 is TGCAGTGCTGCAGGGTACACTGAAGCTTTCTTT. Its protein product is CSAAGYTEAFF.

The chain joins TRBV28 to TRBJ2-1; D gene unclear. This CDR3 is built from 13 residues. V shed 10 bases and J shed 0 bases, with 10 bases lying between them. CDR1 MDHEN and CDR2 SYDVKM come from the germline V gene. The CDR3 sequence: CATAPGSYNEQFF. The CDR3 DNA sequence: TGTGCCACCGCACCAGGCTCCTACAATGAGCAGTTCTTC.

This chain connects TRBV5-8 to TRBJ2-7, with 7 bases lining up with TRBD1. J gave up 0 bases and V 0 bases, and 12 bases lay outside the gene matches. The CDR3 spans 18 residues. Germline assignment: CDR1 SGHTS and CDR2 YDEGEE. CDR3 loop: CASSLDVGTAYFSYEQYF. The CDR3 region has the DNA TGTGCCAGCAGCTTGGATGTAGGGACAGCTTACTTCTCCTACGAGCAGTACTTC. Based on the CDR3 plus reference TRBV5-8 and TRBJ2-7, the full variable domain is EAGVTQSPTHLIKTRGQQATLRCSPISGHTSVYWYQQALGLGLQFLLWYDEGEERNRGNFPPRFSGRQFPNYSSELNVNALELEDSALYLCASSLDVGTAYFSYEQYFGPGTRLTVT.

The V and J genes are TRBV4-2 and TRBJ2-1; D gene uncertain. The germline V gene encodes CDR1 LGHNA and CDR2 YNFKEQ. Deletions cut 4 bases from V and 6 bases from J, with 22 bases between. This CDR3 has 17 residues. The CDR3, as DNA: TGTGCCAGCAGCCCCTACCTGTCCGGCGGTAAGGTCAATGAGCAGTTCTTC. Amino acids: CASSPYLSGGKVNEQFF.

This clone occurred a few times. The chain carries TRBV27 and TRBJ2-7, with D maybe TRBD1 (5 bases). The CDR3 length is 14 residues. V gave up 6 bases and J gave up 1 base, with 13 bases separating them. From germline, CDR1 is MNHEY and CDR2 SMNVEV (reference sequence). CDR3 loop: CASSLQGMSYEQYF. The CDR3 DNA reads TGTGCCAGCAGCCTGCAGGGAATGTCCTACGAGCAGTACTTC.

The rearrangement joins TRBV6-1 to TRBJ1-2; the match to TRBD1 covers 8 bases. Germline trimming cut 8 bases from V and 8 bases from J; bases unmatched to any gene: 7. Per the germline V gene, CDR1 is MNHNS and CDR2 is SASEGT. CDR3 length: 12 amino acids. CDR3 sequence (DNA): TGTGCCAGCCTGGGACAGGTGATAGGCTACACCTTC. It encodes CASLGQVIGYTF.

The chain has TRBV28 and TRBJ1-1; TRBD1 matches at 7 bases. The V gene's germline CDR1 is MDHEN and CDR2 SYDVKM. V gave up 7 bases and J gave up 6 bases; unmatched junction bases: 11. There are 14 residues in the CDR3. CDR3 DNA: TGTGCCAGCACCCCCTCGACAGGGAGTCCTGAAGCTTTCTTT. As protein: CASTPSTGSPEAFF.

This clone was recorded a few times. The CDR3 spells CASGTGKGEQYF. The CDR3 region has the DNA TGTGCCAGCGGGACAGGGAAGGGCGAGCAGTACTTC. V usage is TRBV9 and J usage is TRBJ2-7, with TRBD1 matching over 9 bases. Trimming cost V 7 bases and J 6 bases; bases outside gene matches: 5. CDR1 and CDR2 from the germline V gene are SGDLS and YYNGEE. CDR3 length equals 12 residues.

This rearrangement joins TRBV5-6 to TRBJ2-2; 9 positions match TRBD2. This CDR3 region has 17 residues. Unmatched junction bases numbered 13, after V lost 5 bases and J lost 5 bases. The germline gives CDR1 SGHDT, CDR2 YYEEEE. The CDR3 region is CASRNLAREGLTGELFF. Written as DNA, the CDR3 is TGTGCCAGCAGAAACCTGGCGCGGGAGGGCCTAACCGGGGAGCTGTTTTTT.

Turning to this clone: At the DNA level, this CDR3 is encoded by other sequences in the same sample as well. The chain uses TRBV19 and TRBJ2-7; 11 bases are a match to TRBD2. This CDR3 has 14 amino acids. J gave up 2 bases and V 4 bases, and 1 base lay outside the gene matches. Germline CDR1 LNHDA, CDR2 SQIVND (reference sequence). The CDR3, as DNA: TGTGCCAGTAGTACACTAGCGGGAGCCTACGAGCAGTACTTC. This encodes CASSTLAGAYEQYF.

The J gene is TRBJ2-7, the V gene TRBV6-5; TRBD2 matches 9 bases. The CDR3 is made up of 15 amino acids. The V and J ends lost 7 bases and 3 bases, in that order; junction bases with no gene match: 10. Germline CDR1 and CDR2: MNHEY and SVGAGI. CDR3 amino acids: CASTPRSGSIYEQYF. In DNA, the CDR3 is TGTGCCAGCACTCCACGTAGCGGGAGCATCTACGAGCAGTACTTC.

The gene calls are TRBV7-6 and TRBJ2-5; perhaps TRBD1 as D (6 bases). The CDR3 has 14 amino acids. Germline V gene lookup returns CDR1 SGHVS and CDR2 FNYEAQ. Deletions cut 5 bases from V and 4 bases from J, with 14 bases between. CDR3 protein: CASSPQGVRETQYF. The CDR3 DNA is TGTGCCAGCAGCCCACAGGGTGTGAGAGAGACCCAGTACTTC.

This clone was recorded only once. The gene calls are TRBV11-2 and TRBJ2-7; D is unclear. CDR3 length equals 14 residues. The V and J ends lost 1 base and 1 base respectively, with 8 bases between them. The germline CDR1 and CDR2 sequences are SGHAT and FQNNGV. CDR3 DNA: TGTGCCAGCAGCTTAGGGTTACAGTCCTACGAGCAGTACTTC. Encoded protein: CASSLGLQSYEQYF.

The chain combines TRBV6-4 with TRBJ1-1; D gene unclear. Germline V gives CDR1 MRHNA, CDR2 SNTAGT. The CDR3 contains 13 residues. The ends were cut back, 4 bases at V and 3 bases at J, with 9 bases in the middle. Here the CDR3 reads CASSVGEYTEAFF. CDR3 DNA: TGTGCCAGCAGTGTTGGGGAGTACACTGAAGCTTTCTTT.

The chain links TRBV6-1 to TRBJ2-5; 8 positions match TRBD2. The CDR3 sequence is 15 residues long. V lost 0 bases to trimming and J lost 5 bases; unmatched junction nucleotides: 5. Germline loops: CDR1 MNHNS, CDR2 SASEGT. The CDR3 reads CASSEAGGLVETQYF. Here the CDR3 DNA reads TGTGCCAGCAGTGAAGCGGGGGGACTAGTTGAGACCCAGTACTTC.

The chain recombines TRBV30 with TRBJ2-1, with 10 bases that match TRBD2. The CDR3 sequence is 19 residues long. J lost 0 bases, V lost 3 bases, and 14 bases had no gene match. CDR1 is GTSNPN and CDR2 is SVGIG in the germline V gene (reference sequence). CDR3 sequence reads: CAWRSWLAGVLGSYNEQFF. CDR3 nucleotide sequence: TGTGCCTGGAGGTCCTGGCTAGCGGGAGTGTTGGGCTCCTACAATGAGCAGTTCTTC.

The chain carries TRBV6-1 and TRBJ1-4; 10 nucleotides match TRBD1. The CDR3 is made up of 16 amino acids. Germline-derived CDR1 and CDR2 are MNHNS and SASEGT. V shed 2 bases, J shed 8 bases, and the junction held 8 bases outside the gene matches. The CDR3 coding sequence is TGTGCCAGCAGTGAATTTCTTGGGGACAGGGGCGAAAAACTGTTTTTT. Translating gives CASSEFLGDRGEKLFF.

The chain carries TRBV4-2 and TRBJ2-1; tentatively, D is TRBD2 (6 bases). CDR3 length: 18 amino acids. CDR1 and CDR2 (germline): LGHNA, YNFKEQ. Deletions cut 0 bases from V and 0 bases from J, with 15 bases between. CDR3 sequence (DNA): TGTGCCAGCAGCCAAGAAGAAGGGCACGGGAGCTCCTACAATGAGCAGTTCTTC. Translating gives CASSQEEGHGSSYNEQFF.

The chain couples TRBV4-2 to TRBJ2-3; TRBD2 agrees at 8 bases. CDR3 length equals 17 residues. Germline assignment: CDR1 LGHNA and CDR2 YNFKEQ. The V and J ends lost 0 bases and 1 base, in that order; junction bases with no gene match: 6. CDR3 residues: CASSQDQATSGTDTQYF. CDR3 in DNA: TGTGCCAGCAGCCAAGATCAGGCGACTAGCGGCACAGATACGCAGTATTTT.

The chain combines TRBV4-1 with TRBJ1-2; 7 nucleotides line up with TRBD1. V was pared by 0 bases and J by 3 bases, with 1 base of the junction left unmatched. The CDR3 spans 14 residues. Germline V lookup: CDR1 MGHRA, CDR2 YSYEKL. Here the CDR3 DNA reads TGCGCCAGCAGCCAAGATGGGACAGACTATGGCTACACCTTC. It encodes CASSQDGTDYGYTF.

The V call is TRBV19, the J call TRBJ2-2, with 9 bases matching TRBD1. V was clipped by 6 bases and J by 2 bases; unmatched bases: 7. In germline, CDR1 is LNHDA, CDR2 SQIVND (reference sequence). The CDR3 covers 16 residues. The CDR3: CASRQGARVNTGELFF. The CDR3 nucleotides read TGTGCCAGTAGACAGGGGGCTAGAGTTAACACCGGGGAGCTGTTTTTT.